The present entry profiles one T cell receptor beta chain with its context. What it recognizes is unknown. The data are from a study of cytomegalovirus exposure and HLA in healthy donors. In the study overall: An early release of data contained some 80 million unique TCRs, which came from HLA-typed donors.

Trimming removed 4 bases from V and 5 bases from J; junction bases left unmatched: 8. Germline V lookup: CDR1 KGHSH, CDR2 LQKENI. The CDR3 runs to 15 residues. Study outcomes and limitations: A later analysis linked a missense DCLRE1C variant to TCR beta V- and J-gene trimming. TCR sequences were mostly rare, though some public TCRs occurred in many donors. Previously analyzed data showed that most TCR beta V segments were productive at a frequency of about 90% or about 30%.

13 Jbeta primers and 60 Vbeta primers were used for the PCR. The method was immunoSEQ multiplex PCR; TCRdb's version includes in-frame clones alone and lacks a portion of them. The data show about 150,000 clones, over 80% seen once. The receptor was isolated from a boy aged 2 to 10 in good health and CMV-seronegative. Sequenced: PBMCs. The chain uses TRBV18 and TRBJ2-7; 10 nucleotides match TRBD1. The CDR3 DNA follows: TGTGCCAGCTCACAGACAGGGGGCGCGGGCAACGAGCAGTACGTC. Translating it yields CASSQTGGAGNEQYV.